Reported below is one T cell receptor beta chain. Together with a sample-barcoded 5' primer, a J-beta primer mix was included in a second PCR lasting roughly 6 to 12 cycles. In TCRdb, the 5' RACE reads were re-called with MiXCR into one record per CDR3 protein. This repertoire shows 1.5 million to 2 million distinct CDR3 sequences, 28% found once; its top ten account for over 7%. The entry originates in a study of blood T cells in healthy people across ages. The CDR3 runs to 14 residues. Germline CDR1 ENHRY, CDR2 SYGVKD. Trimming took 3 bases from V and 5 from J, leaving 10 bases between them. Sequenced sample: blood. This chain uses TRBV10-3 with TRBJ1-4, with D unclear. The sequence derives from a woman in her 30s in good health. The CDR3 region has the DNA TGTGCCATCAGTGACTCGGGCCCCAATGAAAAACTGTTTTTT. Its protein product is CAISDSGPNEKLFF.